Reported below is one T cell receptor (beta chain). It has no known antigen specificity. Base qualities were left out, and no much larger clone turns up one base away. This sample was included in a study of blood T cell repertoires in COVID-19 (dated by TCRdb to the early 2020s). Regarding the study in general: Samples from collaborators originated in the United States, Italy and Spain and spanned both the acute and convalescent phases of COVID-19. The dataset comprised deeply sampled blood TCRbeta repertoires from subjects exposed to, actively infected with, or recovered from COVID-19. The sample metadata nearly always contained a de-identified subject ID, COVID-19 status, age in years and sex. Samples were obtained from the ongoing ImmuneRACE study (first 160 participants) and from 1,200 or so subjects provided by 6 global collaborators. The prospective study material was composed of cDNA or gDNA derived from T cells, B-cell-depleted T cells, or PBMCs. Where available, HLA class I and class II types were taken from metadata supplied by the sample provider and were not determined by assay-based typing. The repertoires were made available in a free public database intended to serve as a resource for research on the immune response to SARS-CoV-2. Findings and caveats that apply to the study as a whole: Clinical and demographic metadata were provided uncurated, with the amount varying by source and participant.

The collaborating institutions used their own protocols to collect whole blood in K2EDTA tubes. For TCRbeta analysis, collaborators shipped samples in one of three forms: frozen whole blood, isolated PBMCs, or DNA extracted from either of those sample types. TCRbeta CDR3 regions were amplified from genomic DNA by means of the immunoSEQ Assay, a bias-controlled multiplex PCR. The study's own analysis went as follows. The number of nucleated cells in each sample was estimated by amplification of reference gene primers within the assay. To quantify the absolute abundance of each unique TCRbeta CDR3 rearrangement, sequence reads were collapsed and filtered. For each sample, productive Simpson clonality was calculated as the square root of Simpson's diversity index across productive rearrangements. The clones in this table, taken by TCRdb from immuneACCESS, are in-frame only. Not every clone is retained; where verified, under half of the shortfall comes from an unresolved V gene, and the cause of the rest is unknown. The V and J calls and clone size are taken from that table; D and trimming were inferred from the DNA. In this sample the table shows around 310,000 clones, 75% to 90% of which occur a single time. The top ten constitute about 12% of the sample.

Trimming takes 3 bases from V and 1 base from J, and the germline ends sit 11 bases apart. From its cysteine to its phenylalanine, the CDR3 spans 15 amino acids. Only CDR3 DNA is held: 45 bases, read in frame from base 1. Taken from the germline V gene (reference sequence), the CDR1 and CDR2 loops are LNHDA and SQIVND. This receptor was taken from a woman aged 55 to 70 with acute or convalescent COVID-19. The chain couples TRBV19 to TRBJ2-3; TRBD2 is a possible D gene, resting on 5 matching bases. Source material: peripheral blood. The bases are TGTGCCAGTAGTATGCTGAGTAGCGGCACAGATACGCAGTATTTT. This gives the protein CASSMLSSGTDTQYF. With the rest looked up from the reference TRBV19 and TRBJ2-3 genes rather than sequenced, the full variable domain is DGGITQSPKYLFRKEGQNVTLSCEQNLNHDAMYWYRQDPGQGLRLIYYSQIVNDFQKGDIAEGYSVSREKKESFPLTVTSAQKNPTAFYLCASSMLSSGTDTQYFGPGTRLTVL.